A single sample gave rise to the 29 T cell receptor beta chains below, sequenced in a study of radiation and T cells in renal cell carcinoma. The data were produced by immunoSEQ multiplex PCR, yet TCRdb's version contains in-frame clones alone and is incomplete. The table shows 130,000 to 150,000 clones, with 70% to 90% occurring only once. Regarding time point: blood 4 weeks post-SBRT, at nephrectomy. Treatment noted: 15 Gy SBRT to primary tumor, nephrectomy 4 weeks later. Sequencing was performed on blood, taken from a patient whose treatment included radiotherapy and nephrectomy. Receptor source: a woman aged 50 to 60 with renal cell carcinoma.

The J gene is TRBJ2-7, the V gene TRBV5-1; 8 bases are shared with TRBD1. Germline V lookup: CDR1 SGHRS, CDR2 YFSETQ. Unmatched junction bases numbered 10, after V lost 2 bases and J lost 9 bases. The CDR3 contains 14 residues. CDR3 in amino acids: CASSLGTGKQGQYF. Written as DNA, the CDR3 is TGCGCCAGCAGCTTAGGGACAGGAAAACAGGGGCAGTACTTC.

V is TRBV9 and J is TRBJ1-2; D gene uncertain. Germline-derived CDR1 and CDR2 are SGDLS and YYNGEE. This CDR3 comprises 16 residues. V shed 4 bases and J shed 5 bases, with 21 bases lying between them. CDR3 loop: CASSFLTTGIPYGYTF. The DNA of the CDR3 is TGTGCCAGCAGCTTCTTGACAACCGGGATCCCATATGGCTACACCTTC.

This chain joins TRBV9 and TRBJ1-1; TRBD1 matches 7 bases. The CDR3 is 17 residues long. The junction had 16 bases not matched to a gene; V was cut back by 4 bases and J by 4 bases. CDR1 SGDLS and CDR2 YYNGEE come from the germline V gene. The CDR3: CASSPHLRGGPGTEAFF. DNA for the CDR3: TGTGCCAGCAGCCCTCATCTCAGGGGGGGGCCAGGCACTGAAGCTTTCTTT.

The J gene is TRBJ2-7, the V gene TRBV6-6; TRBD1 agrees at 8 bases. The germline V gene encodes CDR1 MNHNY and CDR2 SVGAGI (reference sequence). CDR3 length: 14 residues. V trimming: 6 bases; J trimming: 2 bases; junction bases outside the gene matches: 6. CDR3: CASRTQGVTYEQYF. DNA of the CDR3: TGTGCCAGCAGGACACAGGGGGTGACCTACGAGCAGTACTTC.

The genes are TRBV4-1 and TRBJ1-2, with TRBD1 identical over 8 bases. This CDR3 comprises 15 residues. Germline loops: CDR1 MGHRA, CDR2 YSYEKL. The V segment lost 1 base and the J segment 7 bases; nucleotides outside the gene matches: 8. The chain's CDR3 is CASSQGRQGASGYTF. DNA for the CDR3: TGCGCCAGCAGCCAAGGACGCCAGGGGGCATCTGGCTACACCTTC.

The J gene is TRBJ2-2, the V gene TRBV5-4; D ambiguous. Trimming took 9 bases from V and 6 from J, leaving 12 bases between them. CDR3 length equals 12 residues. The germline V gene encodes CDR1 SGHNT and CDR2 YYREEE (reference sequence). The CDR3 loop reads CATGRKSGELFF. The CDR3 coding sequence is TGTGCCACTGGACGGAAATCCGGGGAGCTGTTTTTT.

J is TRBJ2-3 and V is TRBV20-1; no clear D gene. CDR3 length: 11 amino acids. Germline values: CDR1 DFQATT, CDR2 SNEGSKA (reference sequence). V lost 6 bases and J 4 bases, leaving 8 bases between the germline ends. The CDR3, as DNA: TGCAGTGCGCAGATCTCAGATACGCAGTATTTT. Translated, it gives CSAQISDTQYF.

This chain links TRBV19 with TRBJ2-7; 8 positions match TRBD1. J was trimmed by 1 base and V by 4 bases; bases with no gene match: 6. The CDR3 totals 15 residues. From germline, CDR1 is LNHDA and CDR2 SQIVND (reference sequence). CDR3 sequence: CASSNPRDRSYEQYF. In DNA, the CDR3 is TGTGCCAGTAGTAATCCCCGGGACAGGTCCTACGAGCAGTACTTC.

The chain combines TRBV10-2 with TRBJ1-3; the match to TRBD1 covers 7 bases. V lost 6 bases and J lost 3; bases outside the gene matches: 5. CDR3 length: 14 residues. Germline V gene lookup returns CDR1 WSHSY and CDR2 SAAADI. The CDR3 region has the DNA TGCGCCAGCAGAGACAGGGCTGATGGAAACACCATATATTTT. Translated: CASRDRADGNTIYF.

The chain has TRBV6-5 and TRBJ2-5, with D unresolved. V lost 9 bases to trimming and J lost 0 bases, with 14 bases between them. Looked up from germline, CDR1 is MNHEY and CDR2 is SVGAGI. The CDR3 loop spans 14 amino acids. This chain's CDR3 is CASNSPRYQETQYF. The CDR3 DNA reads as TGTGCCAGTAACTCTCCTCGGTACCAAGAGACCCAGTACTTC.

This clone came up a few times. The chain is built from TRBV7-9 and TRBJ1-1; tentative D call: TRBD1 (5 bases). The CDR3 is made up of 14 amino acids. V was cut by 1 base and J by 8 bases, with 14 bases left in between. CDR1 is SEHNR, CDR2 FQNEAQ, per germline (reference sequence). The CDR3 loop is CASSLGEVGGEAFF. CDR3 in DNA: TGTGCCAGCAGCTTAGGCGAGGTCGGGGGAGAAGCTTTCTTT. Full variable domain (remainder filled in from reference TRBV7-9 and TRBJ1-1): DTGVSQNPRHKITKRGQNVTFRCDPISEHNRLYWYRQTLGQGPEFLTYFQNEAQLEKSRLLSDRFSAERPKGSFSTLEIQRTEQGDSAMYLCASSLGEVGGEAFFGQGTRLTVV.

The chain couples TRBV7-9 to TRBJ1-3; D remains unclear. Germline assignment: CDR1 SEHNR and CDR2 FQNEAQ (reference sequence). CDR3 length equals 13 residues. Trimming took off 7 bases at V and 3 bases at J, with 10 bases between the two ends. CDR3 nucleotide sequence: TGTGCCAGCAAGCCGGCAGGTGGAAACACCATATATTTT. Translation gives CASKPAGGNTIYF.

The gene calls are TRBV18 and TRBJ1-2; D may be TRBD1 (5 bases). Germline CDR1 reads KGHSH; CDR2 reads LQKENI. The V end was cut by 3 bases, the J end by 1 base, with 15 bases between. The CDR3 is 16 amino acids. The CDR3 spells CASSPAMGLFNYGYTF. In DNA, the CDR3 is TGTGCCAGCTCACCTGCTATGGGGCTCTTTAACTATGGCTACACCTTC.

The chain combines TRBV7-8 with TRBJ2-3; D unclear. The CDR3 consists of 13 residues. V shed 1 base and J shed 0 bases, with 2 bases lying between them. The germline V gene encodes CDR1 SGHVS and CDR2 FQNEAQ. CDR3 amino acids: CASSLGSTDTQYF. DNA for the CDR3: TGTGCCAGCAGCTTAGGTAGCACAGATACGCAGTATTTT.

J is TRBJ1-1 and V is TRBV5-1, with 7 bases lining up with TRBD1. V trimming: 3 bases; J trimming: 4 bases; junction bases outside the gene matches: 9. Germline lookup yields CDR1 SGHRS and CDR2 YFSETQ. This CDR3 region has 15 residues. The CDR3 DNA follows: TGCGCCAGCAGCTCAACAGGGGAGGGGGGCACTGAAGCTTTCTTT. Its translation: CASSSTGEGGTEAFF.

The rearrangement joins TRBV4-1 to TRBJ1-2, with D perhaps matching TRBD1 (6 bases). Germline V lookup: CDR1 MGHRA, CDR2 YSYEKL. The CDR3 runs to 15 residues. V was pared by 1 base and J by 4 bases, with 13 bases between. The DNA of the CDR3 is TGCGCCAGCAGCCAAGTATCCAGGGGAGTCTATGGCTACACCTTC. Amino acids: CASSQVSRGVYGYTF.

The chain carries TRBV4-1 and TRBJ2-5; the match to TRBD2 covers 11 bases. CDR3 length: 17 residues. CDR1 is MGHRA, CDR2 YSYEKL, per germline. V was pared by 1 base and J by 5 bases, with 9 bases of the junction left unmatched. The CDR3 DNA follows: TGCGCCAGCAGCCAAGGAGAGAGACTAGCGGGACTGGAGACCCAGTACTTC. It is translated as CASSQGERLAGLETQYF.

The genes are TRBV29-1 and TRBJ2-1; TRBD1 agrees at 12 bases. Germline V gene data show CDR1 as SQVTM and CDR2 as ANQGSEA. CDR3 size: 15 residues. V was pared by 7 bases and J by 8 bases, with 12 bases of the junction left unmatched. The CDR3: CSARPGTGGGDEQFF. The CDR3 nucleotides are TGCAGCGCCCGACCCGGGACAGGGGGCGGCGATGAGCAGTTCTTC.

The V gene is TRBV2, the J gene TRBJ2-5; D gene unclear. The V end lost 4 bases, the J end lost 2 bases, and 11 bases lay between the germline ends. CDR1 SNHLY and CDR2 FYNNEI come from the germline V gene. The CDR3 extends over 14 amino acids. The CDR3 bases are TGTGCCAGCAGTGCCCCCTTCGTTCAAGAGACCCAGTACTTC. It yields the protein CASSAPFVQETQYF.

Only a few counts were recorded for this clone. The chain is built from TRBV12-5 and TRBJ1-2; D call uncertain. V lost 7 bases, J lost 4 bases, and 13 bases lay in between. The CDR3 extends over 13 amino acids. In germline, CDR1 is LGHNT, CDR2 FRNRAP. Here the CDR3 reads CASAWSAGYGYTF. CDR3 nucleotide sequence: TGTGCTAGTGCCTGGTCGGCCGGCTATGGCTACACCTTC.

The chain carries TRBV9 and TRBJ2-3, with 8 bases that match TRBD2. CDR1 and CDR2 (germline): SGDLS, YYNGEE. V shed 1 base and J 5 bases; nucleotides not matched to a gene: 9. The CDR3 has 16 amino acids. DNA of the CDR3: TGTGCCAGCAGCGTAACCCCCTCGGGGGGGGGAGATACGCAGTATTTT. This codes for CASSVTPSGGGDTQYF.

V is TRBV14 and J is TRBJ2-7, with D maybe TRBD2 (6 bases). In germline, CDR1 is SGHDN, CDR2 FVKESK. CDR3 size: 13 residues. The V end lost 4 bases, the J end lost 1 base, and 8 bases lay between the germline ends. This chain's CDR3 is CASSRGRSYEQYF. The CDR3 DNA reads TGTGCCAGCAGCCGTGGGAGGTCCTACGAGCAGTACTTC.

The chain recombines TRBV6-5 with TRBJ2-7, with 8 positions matching TRBD1. The CDR3 has 14 amino acids. Trimming removed 6 bases from V and 4 bases from J; junction bases left unmatched: 8. Germline CDR1 reads MNHEY; CDR2 reads SVGAGI. CDR3 amino acids: CASSPRDRSYEQYF. CDR3 nucleotides: TGTGCCAGCAGCCCTCGGGACAGGTCTTACGAGCAGTACTTC.

V gene TRBV19 combines with J gene TRBJ1-2; 7 bases line up with TRBD1. The trim removed 8 bases at V and 8 bases at J, leaving 8 bases unmatched. The germline CDR1 and CDR2 sequences are LNHDA and SQIVND (reference sequence). The CDR3 is made up of 12 amino acids. The CDR3, as DNA: TGTGCCAGTCGTCAGGGGGAAGAGGGCTACACCTTC. As protein: CASRQGEEGYTF.

The V call is TRBV6-5, the J call TRBJ1-4, with no clear D. This CDR3 spans 14 amino acids. From germline, CDR1 is MNHEY and CDR2 SVGAGI. V was clipped by 0 bases and J by 6 bases, with 8 bases between them. This CDR3 reads CASSYSRRDEKLFF. The CDR3, as DNA: TGTGCCAGCAGTTACTCGAGGCGGGATGAAAAACTGTTTTTT.

CDR3 DNA: TGCAGTGCGTACAATTCGAATGAGCAGTTCTTC. Translation gives CSAYNSNEQFF. The genes are TRBV20-1 and TRBJ2-1, with unresolved D. CDR1 and CDR2 (germline): DFQATT, SNEGSKA (reference sequence). V lost 6 bases and J 7 bases, leaving 10 bases between the germline ends. CDR3 length equals 11 residues.

The rearrangement uses TRBV28 and TRBJ2-7, with D perhaps matching TRBD2 (5 bases). The germline gives CDR1 MDHEN, CDR2 SYDVKM. Deletions cut 6 bases from V and 3 bases from J, with 12 bases between. The CDR3 contains 13 residues. CDR3 DNA: TGTGCCAGCAGGGAGGACGGCTACTACGAGCAGTACTTC. It yields the protein CASREDGYYEQYF.

The V and J genes are TRBV19 and TRBJ2-2; D call uncertain. The CDR3 runs 14 residues. From germline, CDR1 is LNHDA and CDR2 SQIVND (reference sequence). The V end lost 6 bases, the J end lost 4 bases, and 12 bases lay between the germline ends. This chain's CDR3 is CASREQVFTGELFF. The DNA of the CDR3 is TGTGCCAGTAGGGAACAAGTATTCACCGGGGAGCTGTTTTTT.

V and J are TRBV7-2 and TRBJ2-7; 11 bases map to TRBD1. Germline-derived CDR1 and CDR2 are SGHTA and FQGNSA. The CDR3 extends over 15 amino acids. Unmatched junction bases numbered 5, after V lost 7 bases and J lost 0 bases. The CDR3 coding sequence is TGTGCCAGCATCCGGGGGACAGGGGGCTCCTACGAGCAGTACTTC. Amino acid sequence: CASIRGTGGSYEQYF.